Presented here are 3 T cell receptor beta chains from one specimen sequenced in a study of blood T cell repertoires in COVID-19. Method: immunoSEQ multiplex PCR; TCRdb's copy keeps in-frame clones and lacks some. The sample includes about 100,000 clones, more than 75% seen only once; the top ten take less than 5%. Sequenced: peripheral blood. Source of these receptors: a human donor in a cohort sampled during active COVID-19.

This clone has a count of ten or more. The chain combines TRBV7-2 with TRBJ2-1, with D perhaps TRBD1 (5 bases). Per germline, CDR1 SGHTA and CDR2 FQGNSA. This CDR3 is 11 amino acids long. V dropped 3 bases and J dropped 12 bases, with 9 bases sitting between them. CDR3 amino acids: CASSFLGAQFF. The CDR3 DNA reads TGTGCCAGCAGCTTTCTAGGGGCGCAGTTCTTC.

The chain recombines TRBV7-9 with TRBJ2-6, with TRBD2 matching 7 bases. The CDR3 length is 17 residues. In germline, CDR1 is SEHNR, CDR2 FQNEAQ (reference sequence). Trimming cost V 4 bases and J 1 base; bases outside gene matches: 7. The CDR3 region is CASSSWTSSSGANVLTF. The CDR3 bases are TGTGCCAGCAGCTCTTGGACTAGTTCTTCTGGGGCCAACGTCCTGACTTTC.

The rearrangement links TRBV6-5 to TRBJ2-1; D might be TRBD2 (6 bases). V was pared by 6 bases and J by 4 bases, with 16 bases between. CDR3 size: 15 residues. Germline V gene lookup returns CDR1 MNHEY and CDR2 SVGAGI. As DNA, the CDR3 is TGTGCCAGCAGGGGGCAACTAGCAGGATACAATGAGCAGTTCTTC. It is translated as CASRGQLAGYNEQFF.